The sequence of this TCR beta chain was determined in a study of blood T cell repertoires in COVID-19. Overall study: Samples taken during acute and convalescent COVID-19 were collected in the United States, Italy and Spain.

Per the original data handling: For nucleated cells, counts were estimated from reference gene primer amplification. Libraries were prepared by immunoSEQ multiplex PCR; TCRdb keeps only in-frame clonotypes and omits some of them. V and J calls and clone size are given by that table; D and trimming were obtained from the DNA. The table shows fewer than 350,000 clones, with 65% to 90% occurring only once. This CDR3 has 15 amino acids. Germline trimming cut 5 bases from V and 6 bases from J; bases unmatched to any gene: 6. Germline V gene lookup returns CDR1 SGHAT and CDR2 FQNNGV. This receptor was obtained from a woman between 35 and 50 years old with acute COVID-19. This chain links TRBV11-2 with TRBJ2-3, with 12 bases aligning to TRBD1. Sequencing was performed on PBMCs or T cells enriched from blood (not recorded which). CDR3 in amino acids: CASSTRDRGQDTQYF. CDR3 nucleotide sequence: TGTGCCAGCAGCACTCGGGACAGGGGGCAGGATACGCAGTATTTT.